The subject of this entry is one T cell receptor (beta chain). The antigen is unknown. These data come from a study of shared clonotypes between healthy human individuals. Study results and caveats: Non-shared clonotypes had lower generation probabilities than those shared by all four donors. The authors expected sequencing depth to affect clonotype sharing among donors.

Trimming removed 6 bases from V and 4 bases from J, with 16 bases in between. This CDR3 has 15 amino acids. Germline CDR1 and CDR2: MDHEN and SYDVKM. CD45RO negativity and positive selection for CCR7 defined naive CD8 cells, a population that excluded terminally differentiated effector memory CD45RA+ cells. Genomic DNA of every subset was divided equally among multiple immunoSEQ plates. TCRdb keeps only in-frame clones here, not all; method: immunoSEQ multiplex PCR. The repertoire includes around 1.9 million clones, about 92% of them detected once, and roughly 1.8% sits in the top ten. The material sequenced was naive CD8+ T cells from PBMCs. V and J are TRBV28 and TRBJ1-5; D might be TRBD1 (6 bases). The origin of this receptor is a man between 18 and 35 years old in good health. Some clones in this sample may be carry-over from other donors' samples. Here the CDR3 DNA reads TGTGCCAGCAGCCCTCCCCGAACAGGGAATCAGCCCCAGCATTTT. Residues: CASSPPRTGNQPQHF.